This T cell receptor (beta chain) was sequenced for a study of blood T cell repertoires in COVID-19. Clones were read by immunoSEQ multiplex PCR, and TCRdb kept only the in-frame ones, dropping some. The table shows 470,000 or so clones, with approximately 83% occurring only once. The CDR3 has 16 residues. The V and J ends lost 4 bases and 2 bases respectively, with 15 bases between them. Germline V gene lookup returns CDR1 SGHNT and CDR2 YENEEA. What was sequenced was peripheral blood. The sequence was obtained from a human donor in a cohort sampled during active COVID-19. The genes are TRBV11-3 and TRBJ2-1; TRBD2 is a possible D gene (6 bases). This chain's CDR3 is CASSSGGGITYNEQFF. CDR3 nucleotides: TGTGCCAGCAGCTCAGGTGGGGGGATCACCTACAATGAGCAGTTCTTC.